This T cell receptor beta chain appears in the sequencing data of a study of regulatory T cells in long-lasting Graves disease. Libraries of TCR beta came from iRepertoire HTBI primers plus Arm-PCR of CDR3 regions. TCRdb independently ran MiXCR on the multiplex PCR reads; one entry per CDR3 protein. This table holds approximately 440,000 distinct CDR3 sequences, about 17% found once. Time point indicated: newly diagnosed GD, antithyroid drugs for less than 3 months. Isolated PBMC RNA provided the starting material for the TCR library. Per germline, CDR1 WSHSY and CDR2 SAAADI. The CDR3 has 14 amino acids. With 7 bases clipped from V and 2 bases from J, the junction kept 7 bases outside the gene matches. Separately, the same data were catalogued under a study of T cells in Graves' hyperthyroidism and ophthalmopathy.

The receptor's source is a man between 35 and 55 years old with Graves disease. The chain combines TRBV10-2 with TRBJ1-2; 7 bases map to TRBD1. This specimen was peripheral blood mononuclear cells (PBMCs), taken at new diagnosis, from a patient treated with antithyroid drugs. The CDR3, as DNA: TGCGCCAGCACTAAGGGACAGAAGAACTATGGCTACACCTTC. This gives the protein CASTKGQKNYGYTF.